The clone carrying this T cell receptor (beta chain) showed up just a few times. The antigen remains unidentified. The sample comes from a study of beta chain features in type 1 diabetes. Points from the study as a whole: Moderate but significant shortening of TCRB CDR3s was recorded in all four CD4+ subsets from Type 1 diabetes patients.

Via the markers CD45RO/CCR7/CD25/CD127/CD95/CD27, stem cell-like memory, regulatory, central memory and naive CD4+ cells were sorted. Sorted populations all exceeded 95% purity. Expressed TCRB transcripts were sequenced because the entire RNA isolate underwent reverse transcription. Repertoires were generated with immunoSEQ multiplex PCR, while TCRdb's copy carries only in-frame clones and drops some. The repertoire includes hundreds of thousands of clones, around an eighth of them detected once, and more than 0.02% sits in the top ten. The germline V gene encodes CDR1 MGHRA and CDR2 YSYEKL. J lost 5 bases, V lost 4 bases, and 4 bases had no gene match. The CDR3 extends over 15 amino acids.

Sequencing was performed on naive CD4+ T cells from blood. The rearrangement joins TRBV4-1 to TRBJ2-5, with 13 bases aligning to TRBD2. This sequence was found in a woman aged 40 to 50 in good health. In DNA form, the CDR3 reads TGCGCCAGCAGCCCTCAGACTAGCGGGAGGGAGACCCAGTACTTC. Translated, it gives CASSPQTSGRETQYF.